The 5 T cell receptor beta chains in this list originate from one sample, sequenced in a study of blood T cell repertoires in COVID-19. The repertoire was sequenced with immunoSEQ multiplex PCR; TCRdb's copy has only in-frame clones and lacks some. Among 68,000 or so clones listed, roughly 84% were seen once. The sequenced sample was peripheral blood. The receptors derive from a middle-aged man with acute or convalescent COVID-19.

This chain uses TRBV5-1 with TRBJ2-7, with 9 bases identical to TRBD2. The CDR3 length is 18 residues. CDR1 is SGHRS and CDR2 is YFSETQ in the germline V gene. J gave up 4 bases and V 4 bases, and 18 bases lay outside the gene matches. The CDR3 protein is CASSLTSGEPKLNYEQYF. In DNA, the CDR3 is TGCGCCAGCAGCCTGACTAGCGGAGAACCAAAGCTAAATTACGAGCAGTACTTC.

The chain combines TRBV2 with TRBJ1-2, with D perhaps TRBD1 (6 bases). The CDR3 sequence is 15 residues long. Germline CDR1 SNHLY, CDR2 FYNNEI. Trimming took 0 bases from V and 5 from J, leaving 13 bases between them. The CDR3 loop reads CASSEAQIQGYGYTF. As DNA, the CDR3 is TGTGCCAGCAGTGAAGCGCAAATACAGGGTTATGGCTACACCTTC.

The CDR3 region has the DNA TGTGCCAGCAGCCTCACGGGGGGCGTACTCAAGCCCCAGCATTTT. Translated: CASSLTGGVLKPQHF. The V call is TRBV2, the J call TRBJ1-5; possibly TRBD1 for D (6 bases). The CDR3 spans 15 residues. From germline, CDR1 is SNHLY and CDR2 FYNNEI. V was clipped by 6 bases and J by 8 bases, with 20 bases between them.

The chain recombines TRBV5-4 with TRBJ2-5, with TRBD2 as a possible D gene (5 bases). The germline V and J ends were trimmed by 0 bases and 3 bases, with 12 bases remaining between them. This CDR3 region has 15 residues. Germline CDR1 and CDR2: SGHNT and YYREEE (reference sequence). The CDR3 is CASSLGVPREETQYF. The CDR3 DNA sequence: TGTGCCAGCAGCTTGGGAGTACCGAGGGAAGAGACCCAGTACTTC.

This chain joins TRBV6-5 and TRBJ1-2; the match to TRBD1 covers 9 bases. CDR3 length: 15 residues. Germline trimming cut 10 bases from V and 1 base from J; bases unmatched to any gene: 10. The V gene's germline CDR1 is MNHEY and CDR2 SVGAGI. CDR3 loop: CATTTDRGYNYGYTF. As DNA, the CDR3 is TGTGCCACAACAACCGACAGGGGGTATAACTATGGCTACACCTTC.